This T cell receptor (beta chain) was observed in a study of T cells in Graves' hyperthyroidism and ophthalmopathy. Whole-study findings and limits: Stable hyperthyroidism was separated from ophthalmopathy by a model based on 13 V-J features.

TCR beta CDR3 region amplification was performed from RNA transcripts. An initial round of RT-PCR targeting the TCR CDR3 relied on the HTBI primer set. MiXCR, applied by TCRdb to the multiplex PCR reads, yields one record per CDR3 protein. The sample contains roughly 570,000 distinct CDR3 sequences, around 45% of which appear only once. Patients aged 18 to 65 had newly diagnosed hyperthyroidism lasting under 2 months. In regard to this clonotype: Its antigen is not known.

The CDR3 has 14 amino acids. The germline V gene encodes CDR1 ENHRY and CDR2 SYGVKD. V dropped 2 bases and J dropped 3 bases, with 11 bases sitting between them. Sample: peripheral blood or thyroid tissue (not recorded which). This sequence joins TRBV10-3 and TRBJ2-7; a possible D gene is TRBD1 (5 bases). The sequence came from a woman aged 18-35 years with Graves' hyperthyroidism. CDR3 sequence reads: CAISEETRDYEQYF. The CDR3 region has the DNA TGTGCCATCAGTGAGGAGACCAGGGACTACGAGCAGTACTTC.